This passage covers 12 T cell receptor beta chains from one sample sequenced in a study of OX40 agonist ivuxolimab in advanced cancers. Libraries were made using the immunoSEQ multiplex PCR assay. TCRdb re-hosts the immuneACCESS table, in-frame sequences only. Its copies lack some clones; in the studies checked, an unresolved V gene accounts for under half of them, and the cause for the rest is not known. The sample table records 60,000 to 100,000 clones; about four fifths of these occur just once. Around 0.51% of the sample is held by the ten biggest clonotypes. The input for sequencing was CD4+ or CD8+ T cells sorted from blood, taken in a trial of the OX40 agonist ivuxolimab. These receptors were collected from an adult with an advanced solid tumor such as melanoma, head and neck, liver or kidney cancer.

This chain uses TRBV4-3 with TRBJ1-3, with D unclear. From germline, CDR1 is LGHNA and CDR2 YSLEER. CDR3 length equals 13 residues. Trimming took off 1 base at V and 4 bases at J, with 5 bases between the two ends. The CDR3: CASSQGQGNTIYF. The CDR3 DNA reads TGCGCCAGCAGCCAAGGCCAAGGAAACACCATATATTTT.

This rearrangement joins TRBV6-5 to TRBJ1-2; D gene ambiguous. V was cut by 6 bases and J by 7 bases, with 21 bases left in between. The germline gives CDR1 MNHEY, CDR2 SVGAGI. The CDR3 sequence is 15 residues long. The CDR3 DNA is TGTGCCAGCAGCCGATCCACTAATGGGTTCTCTGGCTACACCTTC. It is translated as CASSRSTNGFSGYTF.

This clone appeared once. This sequence joins TRBV5-1 and TRBJ2-5; D is perhaps TRBD1 or TRBD2 (5 bases each). The germline V and J ends were trimmed by 0 bases and 3 bases, with 15 bases remaining between them. CDR3 length equals 16 residues. The germline V gene encodes CDR1 SGHRS and CDR2 YFSETQ. The CDR3 DNA sequence: TGCGCCAGCAGCTTGGCATCATGGGGGTCGGAAGAGACCCAGTACTTC. Protein: CASSLASWGSEETQYF.

The V call is TRBV7-3, the J call TRBJ2-2; maybe TRBD2 (6 bases). V lost 2 bases, J lost 5 bases, and 12 bases lay in between. This CDR3 spans 15 amino acids. Germline values: CDR1 SGHTA, CDR2 FQGTGA. Here the CDR3 reads CASSLGPGRTGELFF. The CDR3, as DNA: TGTGCCAGCAGCTTAGGTCCCGGGAGAACCGGGGAGCTGTTTTTT.

About this clone itself: Other nucleotide sequences from this sample produce the same CDR3. This sequence joins TRBV5-4 and TRBJ1-2; possibly TRBD1 for D (5 bases). The V gene lost 4 bases and the J gene lost 8 bases, with 24 bases spanning the gap. CDR3 length: 16 residues. CDR1 and CDR2 (germline): SGHNT, YYREEE (reference sequence). As DNA, the CDR3 is TGTGCCAGCAGCCCAAGGCCAGGGATTAGCCCAGGGGGCTACACCTTC. This gives the protein CASSPRPGISPGGYTF.

The chain links TRBV11-2 to TRBJ2-1; 9 bases are a match to TRBD2. V lost 0 bases, J lost 2 bases, and 8 bases stayed unmatched. This CDR3 contains 18 residues. The germline V gene has CDR1 SGHAT and CDR2 FQNNGV. The CDR3 reads CASSLEGVTSGPYNEQFF. DNA of the CDR3: TGTGCCAGCAGCTTAGAGGGGGTGACTAGCGGCCCCTACAATGAGCAGTTCTTC.

In its sample, this clone was seen once. The V and J genes are TRBV7-9 and TRBJ1-1; D gene uncertain. The germline CDR1 and CDR2 sequences are SEHNR and FQNEAQ (reference sequence). The length of the CDR3 is 14 residues. V was pared by 3 bases and J by 3 bases, with 11 bases between. CDR3 sequence: CASSFGSQDTEAFF. CDR3 in DNA: TGTGCCAGCAGCTTCGGGTCTCAAGACACTGAAGCTTTCTTT.

This rearrangement joins TRBV4-3 to TRBJ2-7; D is perhaps TRBD1 (5 bases). Germline CDR1 and CDR2: LGHNA and YSLEER. Trimming removed 4 bases from V and 2 bases from J, with 18 bases in between. The CDR3 contains 16 residues. The CDR3 DNA reads TGCGCCAGCAGCCCGACAGTTTCTGTGGAAGCCTACGAGCAGTACTTC. This sequence encodes CASSPTVSVEAYEQYF.

This rearrangement joins TRBV5-1 to TRBJ1-1, with D perhaps matching TRBD1 (5 bases). The CDR3 totals 14 residues. Germline CDR1 reads SGHRS; CDR2 reads YFSETQ. V was trimmed by 5 bases and J by 2 bases, leaving 13 bases between them. CDR3 DNA: TGCGCCAGCAGTAGTCCAGGGTCCAACACTGAAGCTTTCTTT. Its translation is CASSSPGSNTEAFF.

This clone was recorded a few times. This chain connects TRBV7-2 to TRBJ1-6; D remains ambiguous. CDR3 size: 12 residues. The V end was cut by 1 base, the J end by 14 bases, with 9 bases between. CDR1 SGHTA and CDR2 FQGNSA come from the germline V gene. CDR3 bases: TGTGCCAGCAGCTTAGTGGGTGTAACCCTCCACTTT. Translating it yields CASSLVGVTLHF.

CDR3 in amino acids: CASSQDRSTGKSYEQYF. Written as DNA, the CDR3 is TGTGCCAGCAGCCAAGATAGGTCGACAGGGAAAAGCTACGAGCAGTACTTC. The genes are TRBV14 and TRBJ2-7, with 7 nucleotides matching TRBD1. The CDR3 has 17 amino acids. Germline V gene data show CDR1 as SGHDN and CDR2 as FVKESK. V shed 0 bases, J shed 3 bases, and the junction held 11 bases outside the gene matches. The full variable domain, in which reference TRBV14 and TRBJ2-7 provide the parts outside the CDR3, is EAGVTQFPSHSVIEKGQTVTLRCDPISGHDNLYWYRRVMGKEIKFLLHFVKESKQDESGMPNNRFLAERTGGTYSTLKVQPAELEDSGVYFCASSQDRSTGKSYEQYFGPGTRLTVT.

This sequence joins TRBV18 and TRBJ1-1, with 8 bases matching TRBD1. Germline V gene sequence: CDR1 KGHSH, CDR2 LQKENI. The CDR3 has 15 amino acids. V shed 2 bases and J 5 bases; nucleotides not matched to a gene: 7. The CDR3 DNA sequence: TGTGCCAGCTCACCAGGACAGGGTACTCCGACTGAAGCTTTCTTT. It codes for CASSPGQGTPTEAFF.